Each of the 30 T cell receptor beta chains below was sequenced from the same sample in a study of blood T cell repertoires in COVID-19 (dated by TCRdb to 2018 to 2021). The library came from the immunoSEQ multiplex PCR assay. Here the immuneACCESS table is served through TCRdb, limited to in-frame sequences with V and J called. Missing clones are a known gap in these copies; in checked studies unresolved V genes cover under half, and the rest lacks a known reason. A total of about 310,000 clones appear in this sample, around 90% of them only once. The biggest ten clones account for 8% to 9.5% of the sample. What was sequenced was PBMCs or T cells enriched from blood (not recorded which). The source of these receptors is a woman aged 18-30 years who had recovered from COVID-19.

The chain carries TRBV11-3 and TRBJ1-6; D might be TRBD1 (6 bases). CDR1 is SGHNT, CDR2 YENEEA, per germline. The CDR3 has 13 amino acids. The V gene lost 5 bases and the J gene lost 14 bases, with 16 bases spanning the gap. The CDR3 coding sequence is TGTGCCAGCAGCCAAGATGGGGGCGGAACCCTCCACTTT. It encodes CASSQDGGGTLHF.

The count of this clone is one. The rearrangement links TRBV18 to TRBJ1-1, with 7 positions matching TRBD1. V was clipped by 3 bases and J by 4 bases; unmatched bases: 8. Germline V gene sequence: CDR1 KGHSH, CDR2 LQKENI. The CDR3 is 15 amino acids. The CDR3 here is CASSPNLQGSTEAFF. For the CDR3, the DNA is TGTGCCAGCTCACCTAATCTACAGGGGAGCACTGAAGCTTTCTTT.

The V call is TRBV13, the J call TRBJ2-3; 7 nucleotides agree with TRBD2. Unmatched junction bases numbered 10, after V lost 5 bases and J lost 2 bases. Germline V gene lookup returns CDR1 PRHDT and CDR2 FYEKMQ (reference sequence). The CDR3 runs to 16 residues. The DNA for the CDR3 is TGTGCCAGCAGCCCATCGGGGGGATCCAACACAGATACGCAGTATTTT. Its protein product is CASSPSGGSNTDTQYF.

This chain connects TRBV7-6 to TRBJ2-1; 7 bases are a match to TRBD2. Germline CDR1 reads SGHVS; CDR2 reads FNYEAQ. The length of the CDR3 is 15 residues. Trimming cost V 5 bases and J 5 bases; bases outside gene matches: 9. The CDR3 DNA sequence: TGTGCCAGCAGCCAAGCCGGGACTACTAACAATGAGCAGTTCTTC. This encodes CASSQAGTTNNEQFF.

This clone was seen a few times. This chain connects TRBV7-2 to TRBJ1-2; 8 bases match TRBD1. Germline loops: CDR1 SGHTA, CDR2 FQGNSA. Unmatched junction bases numbered 6, after V lost 5 bases and J lost 1 base. The CDR3 runs to 15 residues. The CDR3 DNA reads TGTGCCAGCAGCCCGCAACAGGGGGGTAACTATGGCTACACCTTC. Amino acids: CASSPQQGGNYGYTF.

The chain uses TRBV5-8 and TRBJ2-7; D not resolved. CDR3 length: 17 residues. Trimming shortened V by 2 bases and J by 3 bases, and 21 bases separated the two germline ends. Per the germline V gene, CDR1 is SGHTS and CDR2 is YDEGEE. The CDR3 loop reads CASSFSLRFPRYYEQYF. The CDR3 nucleotides read TGTGCCAGCAGCTTTAGTCTCCGTTTCCCAAGATACTACGAGCAGTACTTC.

The CDR3 is CASSVGTGDTYEQYF. The CDR3 bases are TGTGCCAGCAGCGTAGGTACAGGTGATACCTACGAGCAGTACTTC. The chain employs TRBV9 and TRBJ2-7; a weak D match, TRBD1 (5 bases). Trimming removed 0 bases at V and 2 bases at J, with 12 bases between. The CDR3 sequence is 15 residues long. The V gene's germline CDR1 is SGDLS and CDR2 YYNGEE.

The genes are TRBV5-4 and TRBJ1-4, with D tentatively TRBD1 (6 bases). Germline CDR1 is SGHNT and CDR2 is YYREEE (reference sequence). The V end was cut by 0 bases, the J end by 7 bases, with 7 bases between. The CDR3 covers 13 residues. For the CDR3, the DNA is TGTGCCAGCAGCTTGGGAGGGGGTGAAAAACTGTTTTTT. It translates to CASSLGGGEKLFF.

This sequence joins TRBV7-3 and TRBJ2-2; possible D gene TRBD2, 6 bases. CDR3 length: 16 amino acids. V lost 1 base to trimming and J lost 0 bases, with 9 bases between them. Germline V gives CDR1 SGHTA, CDR2 FQGTGA. The CDR3: CASSLMGGANTGELFF. As DNA, the CDR3 is TGTGCCAGCAGCTTAATGGGCGGGGCGAACACCGGGGAGCTGTTTTTT.

The J gene is TRBJ1-2, the V gene TRBV5-3, with D perhaps matching TRBD1 (5 bases). TRBV5-3 is an ORF, and what it does is uncertain. The CDR3 is made up of 17 amino acids. V was trimmed by 1 base and J by 4 bases, leaving 20 bases between them. The CDR3 nucleotides are TGTGCCAGAAGCTTGTTATCGAGACAGCCCGGTTTCTATGGCTACACCTTC. Translation gives CARSLLSRQPGFYGYTF.

The rearrangement links TRBV27 to TRBJ2-7, with D perhaps TRBD2 (6 bases). The CDR3 spans 13 residues. CDR1 and CDR2 (germline): MNHEY, SMNVEV (reference sequence). The V and J ends lost 5 bases and 3 bases respectively, with 11 bases between them. The CDR3 nucleotides are TGTGCCAGCAGTCGGGACTCTTACTACGAGCAGTACTTC. Encoded protein: CASSRDSYYEQYF.

This chain links TRBV7-6 with TRBJ2-4; 14 bases align to TRBD2. This CDR3 has 19 amino acids. Per the germline V gene, CDR1 is SGHVS and CDR2 is FNYEAQ. J was trimmed by 0 bases and V by 5 bases; bases with no gene match: 9. The DNA of the CDR3 is TGTGCCAGCAGCCCGACTAGCGGGAGGGGGACGTTAGCCAAAAACATTCAGTACTTC. Residues: CASSPTSGRGTLAKNIQYF.

The chain uses TRBV28 and TRBJ1-2; TRBD1 aligns across 10 bases. The germline CDR1 and CDR2 sequences are MDHEN and SYDVKM. This CDR3 has 15 amino acids. The ends lost 7 bases at V and 7 bases at J; junction bases unmatched: 12. DNA of the CDR3: TGTGCCAGCATTTCCATTCGACAGGGGGCTAGTGGCTACACCTTC. This sequence encodes CASISIRQGASGYTF.

The chain links TRBV19 to TRBJ2-2; 7 bases fit TRBD2. There are 16 residues in the CDR3. Trimming at V came to 2 bases and at J to 6 bases, leaving 9 bases not matched to a gene. The germline V gene encodes CDR1 LNHDA and CDR2 SQIVND (reference sequence). CDR3 DNA sequence: TGTGCCAGTAGTATACTCGCGGGAGTTCTCCCCGGGGAGCTGTTTTTT. As protein: CASSILAGVLPGELFF.

The chain has TRBV9 and TRBJ2-1, with 11 bases that match TRBD2. Trimming took 6 bases from V and 5 from J; bases not matched to a gene: 4. The CDR3 is 14 residues long. The germline V gene encodes CDR1 SGDLS and CDR2 YYNGEE. CDR3 sequence reads: CASTTSGRNNEQFF. CDR3 coding DNA: TGTGCCAGCACCACTAGCGGGAGAAACAATGAGCAGTTCTTC.

The rearrangement joins TRBV11-1 to TRBJ2-7; 8 bases match TRBD2. The CDR3 is made up of 13 amino acids. The germline V gene encodes CDR1 SGHAT and CDR2 FQDESV (reference sequence). With 3 bases clipped from V and 3 bases from J, the junction kept 1 base outside the gene matches. The CDR3 is CASSFSGSYEQYF. The CDR3 nucleotides are TGTGCCAGCAGCTTCAGCGGGAGCTACGAGCAGTACTTC.

The rearrangement uses TRBV28 and TRBJ2-7, with 8 bases lining up with TRBD2. The ends lost 6 bases at V and 4 bases at J; junction bases unmatched: 8. Germline V CDR1 and CDR2: MDHEN, SYDVKM. The CDR3 sequence is 14 residues long. The CDR3 loop is CASSPPKREYEQYF. The DNA of the CDR3 is TGTGCCAGCAGCCCCCCGAAGCGGGAGTACGAGCAGTACTTC.

The CDR3 DNA sequence: TGCGCCAGCAGCCAGGAGGCCGGGGAGCTGTTTTTT. This translates into CASSQEAGELFF. The V and J genes are TRBV5-1 and TRBJ2-2; possibly TRBD2 for D (5 bases). This CDR3 contains 12 residues. Germline CDR1 reads SGHRS; CDR2 reads YFSETQ. V lost 4 bases and J lost 6, with 7 bases in between.

The V and J genes are TRBV4-1 and TRBJ2-3, with TRBD2 matching 7 bases. CDR1 and CDR2 from the germline V gene are MGHRA and YSYEKL. The J segment lost 2 bases and the V segment lost 0 bases, leaving 8 bases of the junction unmatched. The CDR3 contains 17 residues. Written as DNA, the CDR3 is TGCGCCAGCAGCCAAGATGGGGAGGGGTTATACACAGATACGCAGTATTTT. Its translation is CASSQDGEGLYTDTQYF.

This chain joins TRBV9 and TRBJ1-5; D unresolved. The V gene's germline CDR1 is SGDLS and CDR2 YYNGEE. The V end was cut by 0 bases, the J end by 7 bases, with 8 bases between. The CDR3 is 13 residues long. The CDR3 DNA reads TGTGCCAGCAGCGTAGATCTTAGACAGCCCCAGCATTTT. Protein product: CASSVDLRQPQHF.

The J gene is TRBJ2-5, the V gene TRBV3-1 (or the pseudogene TRBV3-2); weak D call: TRBD1 (5 bases). The germline V gene encodes CDR1 LGHDT and CDR2 YNNKEL (reference sequence). The CDR3 is 13 residues long. Trimming removed 6 bases from V and 5 bases from J, with 13 bases in between. CDR3: CASSPGLGETQYF. DNA of the CDR3: TGTGCCAGCAGTCCAGGGTTGGGGGAGACCCAGTACTTC.

This chain connects TRBV9 to TRBJ2-2, with 7 nucleotides matching TRBD1. This CDR3 spans 15 amino acids. The V gene's germline CDR1 is SGDLS and CDR2 YYNGEE. The junction had 7 bases not matched to a gene; V was cut back by 7 bases and J by 1 base. The DNA of the CDR3 is TGTGCCAGCCGACCCGGGACAGTGAACACCGGGGAGCTGTTTTTT. Amino acid sequence: CASRPGTVNTGELFF.

This chain uses TRBV5-1 with TRBJ1-2, with 8 bases aligning to TRBD1. J gave up 3 bases and V 9 bases, and 4 bases lay outside the gene matches. The CDR3 extends over 12 amino acids. Germline CDR1 is SGHRS and CDR2 is YFSETQ. This chain's CDR3 is CATKTGDYGYTF. CDR3 bases: TGCGCCACGAAGACAGGGGACTATGGCTACACCTTC.

This chain connects TRBV7-9 to TRBJ2-5; D gene ambiguous. Germline V gene sequence: CDR1 SEHNR, CDR2 FQNEAQ (reference sequence). This CDR3 region has 13 residues. V lost 5 bases, J lost 4 bases, and 11 bases lay in between. CDR3 amino acids: CASSPGPLETQYF. The CDR3 nucleotides are TGTGCCAGCAGCCCCGGTCCCCTAGAGACCCAGTACTTC.

This clone came up a few times. The V and J genes are TRBV9 and TRBJ1-3; no clear D gene. This CDR3 contains 13 residues. V was pared by 7 bases and J by 0 bases, with 8 bases between. Germline-derived CDR1 and CDR2 are SGDLS and YYNGEE. The CDR3, as DNA: TGTGCCAGCGGTCGGGTCTCTGGAAACACCATATATTTT. Encoded protein: CASGRVSGNTIYF.

This clone was found a few times. This chain connects TRBV15 to TRBJ1-4, with TRBD1 matching over 7 bases. Trimming removed 6 bases from V and 4 bases from J; junction bases left unmatched: 8. Germline loops: CDR1 LNHNV, CDR2 YYDKDF (reference sequence). This CDR3 is 15 amino acids long. CDR3 amino acids: CATSPIDRVNEKLFF. The DNA of the CDR3 is TGTGCCACCAGTCCTATAGACAGGGTTAATGAAAAACTGTTTTTT. Together with reference TRBV15 and TRBJ1-4, the CDR3 gives the full variable domain: DAMVIQNPRYQVTQFGKPVTLSCSQTLNHNVMYWYQQKSSQAPKLLFHYYDKDFNNEADTPDNFQSRRPNTSFCFLDIRSPGLGDTAMYLCATSPIDRVNEKLFFGSGTQLSVL.

Details on this clone: A junction boundary mismatches the germline segment, possibly from a read error. The chain recombines TRBV30 with TRBJ1-2; tentatively, D is TRBD1 (5 bases). The germline V gene encodes CDR1 GTSNPN and CDR2 SVGIG (reference sequence). The CDR3 contains 12 residues. The CDR3 protein is CAWMGTKYGYTF. The CDR3 nucleotides read TGTGCCTGGATGGGGACTAAGTATGGCTACACCTTC. Complete variable domain (other parts from reference TRBV30 and TRBJ1-2): SQTIHQWPATLVQPVGSPLSLECTVEGTSNPNLYWYRQAAGRGLQLLFYSVGIGQISSEVPQNLSASRPQDRQFILSSKKLLLSDSGFYLCAWMGTKYGYTFGSGTRLTVV.

The V call is TRBV20-1, the J call TRBJ1-5; 8 nucleotides agree with TRBD1. V lost 3 bases, J lost 7 bases, and 5 bases stayed unmatched. Germline-derived CDR1 and CDR2 are DFQATT and SNEGSKA (reference sequence). This CDR3 has 13 amino acids. CDR3 sequence: CSASDRGFQPQHF. The CDR3 coding sequence is TGCAGTGCTAGTGACAGGGGTTTCCAGCCCCAGCATTTT.

The rearrangement uses TRBV6-5 and TRBJ1-5; the match to TRBD1 covers 7 bases. The CDR3 runs 13 residues. V lost 8 bases to trimming and J lost 3 bases; unmatched junction nucleotides: 4. Looked up from germline, CDR1 is MNHEY and CDR2 is SVGAGI. CDR3 residues: CASQGTVNQPQHF. The CDR3 region has the DNA TGTGCCAGCCAAGGGACAGTCAATCAGCCCCAGCATTTT.

This sequence joins TRBV12-3 or TRBV12-4 and TRBJ1-5; D is possibly TRBD1 (5 bases). This CDR3 is 12 amino acids long. The V and J ends lost 6 bases and 7 bases respectively, with 10 bases between them. CDR3 nucleotide sequence: TGTGCCAGCAGGACGACAGAGCAGCCCCAGCATTTT. Residues: CASRTTEQPQHF.